This TCR beta chain was recorded in a study of cytomegalovirus exposure and HLA in healthy donors. Study background: A data release that came early held 80 million to 95 million unique TCRs from HLA-typed donors. Notes on the study in general: The authors listed 150 to 200 TCR beta chains as cytomegalovirus-associated. Later on, a genetic analysis was performed. It linked a missense variant in DCLRE1C with V- and J-gene trimming of TCR beta.

13 Jbeta primers and 60 Vbeta primers were used for the PCR. Here immunoSEQ multiplex PCR was the method, and the copy in TCRdb shows in-frame clones only, minus some. The sample has around 130,000 clones; about 73% are singletons. For the donor in question, CMV serostatus went unrecorded. On this clone: Its specificity is unknown.

V lost 8 bases and J lost 7, with 11 bases in between. This CDR3 is built from 11 residues. The specimen was PBMCs. This clonotype was obtained from a human donor in good health. The rearrangement joins TRBV23-1 to TRBJ1-2; TRBD1 is a possible D gene (6 bases). TRBV23-1 is reported as an ORF; its role is uncertain. For the CDR3, the DNA is TGCGCCAGCGACGGGGACACTGGCTACACCTTC. Residues: CASDGDTGYTF.